A selection of T cell receptor beta chains follows, all from one sample in a study of T cell repertoires in ileal Crohn's disease. Libraries were prepared by immunoSEQ multiplex PCR; TCRdb keeps only in-frame clonotypes and omits some of them. The sample includes about 15,000 clones, 83% of them seen just once. The sample taken for sequencing was ileal tissue. These receptor sequences come from an adult with Crohn's disease. CDR3s include the opening cysteine and the closing phenylalanine or tryptophan. Fields, in order: clone size, J gene, D gene, V gene, CDR3 DNA, CDR3 protein. The D gene is left open where the match is weak. Not every row has a clone size; where given, it reads once, few, many or a size class.

>few|TRBJ2-3|.|TRBV9
TGTGCCAGCAGCGCACAGGGAGAAGATACGCAGTATTTT
CASSAQGEDTQYF
>.|TRBJ2-3|TRBD2|TRBV27
TGTGCCTCACGGGAGGCGAGCACAGATACGCAGTATTTT
CASREASTDTQYF
>.|TRBJ1-1|TRBD1|TRBV7-9
TGTGCCAGCAGTTATACAGGGGGCACTGAAGCTTTCTTT
CASSYTGGTEAFF
>.|TRBJ1-5|TRBD1|TRBV7-2
TGTGCCAGCAGCTTCGGGACAGGGCCTTTTAGCAATCAGCCCCAGCATTTT
CASSFGTGPFSNQPQHF
>.|TRBJ1-1|.|TRBV18
TGTGCCAGCTCACCGAACGAACACGAAGCTTTCTTT
CASSPNEHEAFF
>.|TRBJ2-3|.|TRBV30
TGTGCCTGGAGTAGGGGGGGGCTGAATACGCAGTATTTT
CAWSRGGLNTQYF
>once|TRBJ1-6|.|TRBV4-2
TGTGCCAGCAGCCAAGCGTTTGAAGGACAGAATTCACCCCTCCACTTT
CASSQAFEGQNSPLHF
>few|TRBJ1-2|.|TRBV2
TGTGCCAGCAGAGAGACAGGCGGCAACTATGGCTACACCTTC
CASRETGGNYGYTF
>.|TRBJ1-4|.|TRBV7-9
TGTGCCAGCAGCGAGGGCTGGGCAACTAATGAAAAACTGTTTTTT
CASSEGWATNEKLFF
>.|TRBJ2-7|.|TRBV5-1
TGCGCCAGCAGCTTGCTGCAGGACGAGCAGTACTTC
CASSLLQDEQYF
>once|TRBJ1-1|TRBD1|TRBV7-3
TGTGCCAGCAGCGCCCGGGACAGGGGCCTTGTAACTGAAGCTTTCTTT
CASSARDRGLVTEAFF
>few|TRBJ2-1|TRBD2|TRBV27
TGTGCCAGCAGTTTACTAGCGGGGGGCTACAATGAGCAGTTCTTC
CASSLLAGGYNEQFF
>.|TRBJ2-7|TRBD2|TRBV7-2
TGTGCCAGCAGCACCGGGACTAGCGGATTTAACGAGCAGTACTTC
CASSTGTSGFNEQYF
>.|TRBJ2-2|.|TRBV5-1
TGCGCCAGCAGCGGTATGACAGAGCCTGATACCGGGGAGCTGTTTTTT
CASSGMTEPDTGELFF
>.|TRBJ1-5|.|TRBV6-1
TGTGCCAGCAGCCGAGGGACTTTCCAGCCCCAGCATTTT
CASSRGTFQPQHF
>.|TRBJ2-3|TRBD2|TRBV11-2
TGTGCCAGCAGCTCCCGAGCGGGATACCCCAGGCCAGATACGCAGTATTTT
CASSSRAGYPRPDTQYF
>.|TRBJ2-6|.|TRBV6-1
TGTGCCAGCAGTGACCCCCGGGCTAGCAGGGGACCCTCTGGGGCCAACGTCCTGACTTTC
CASSDPRASRGPSGANVLTF
>.|TRBJ2-1|.|TRBV27
TGTGCCAGCAGGGCCAGCGTTGGCTACAATGAGCAGTTCTTC
CASRASVGYNEQFF
>.|TRBJ2-3|TRBD2|TRBV7-2
TGTGCCAGCAGCTTACGTAGCGGGGGATTCCGCACAGATACGCAGTATTTT
CASSLRSGGFRTDTQYF
>few|TRBJ2-7|TRBD1|TRBV19
TGTGCCAGTACGCCGACAGGGGGCATCTACGAGCAGTACTTC
CASTPTGGIYEQYF
>.|TRBJ2-4|.|TRBV7-2
TGTGCCAGCAGCTTATCCGGGGAGCCCGCCGAAAACATTCAGTACTTC
CASSLSGEPAENIQYF
>.|TRBJ2-7|TRBD2|TRBV30
TGTGCCTGGGAACGCTTACAGGGGACTAGCGGGGGGGCGTCCTACGAGCAGTACTTC
CAWERLQGTSGGASYEQYF
>once|TRBJ2-3|.|TRBV27
TGTGCCAGCAGTTTAGGGCCGGGGAGGCCAGATACGCAGTATTTT
CASSLGPGRPDTQYF
>.|TRBJ1-5|TRBD1|TRBV5-1
TGCGCCAGCAGCACGGGACAGGGCAATCAGCCCCAGCATTTT
CASSTGQGNQPQHF
>.|TRBJ1-1|TRBD1|TRBV5-1
TGCGCCAGCAGCGCGGATACCCGGGACAGGGGGCGATTGAACACTGAAGCTTTCTTT
CASSADTRDRGRLNTEAFF
>.|TRBJ2-3|TRBD2|TRBV20-1
TGCAGCGCTAGCGGGGCGCGGGGACAGTATTTT
CSASGARGQYF
>.|TRBJ2-7|TRBD1|TRBV30
TGTGCCTGGACGGGACAGGGGGCCGGCGAGCAGTACTTC
CAWTGQGAGEQYF
>.|TRBJ2-3|TRBD1|TRBV7-2
TGTGCCAGCAGCTTACAACAGGGGGGAACAGATACGCAGTATTTT
CASSLQQGGTDTQYF
>.|TRBJ2-7|.|TRBV29-1
TGCAGCATAGTGGGAGCTTCCTACGAGCAGTACTTC
CSIVGASYEQYF
>.|TRBJ1-2|TRBD1|TRBV9
TGTGCCAGCAGCTCCCGGGACAGGGGGCCTGGCTACACCTTC
CASSSRDRGPGYTF
>once|TRBJ2-1|.|TRBV4-2
TGTGCCAGCAGCCAAGTAAGCCCCGGGGGTTCCTACAATGAGCAGTTCTTC
CASSQVSPGGSYNEQFF
>.|TRBJ2-7|.|TRBV2
TGTGCCAGCAGTTCCCAGGGATACGAGCAGTACTTC
CASSSQGYEQYF
>.|TRBJ1-1|.|TRBV2
TGTGCCAGCAGTGTAGGGAGGAACATCCCAGACACTGAAGCTTTCTTT
CASSVGRNIPDTEAFF
>.|TRBJ2-3|TRBD2|TRBV27
TGTGCCAGCACCCCGGCTGGGGGGGGGAATACAGATACGCAGTATTTT
CASTPAGGGNTDTQYF
>.|TRBJ1-1|TRBD1|TRBV7-2
TGTGCCAGCAGCCGGGCCCAGGGGGTCACTGAAGCTTTCTTT
CASSRAQGVTEAFF
>.|TRBJ1-1|.|TRBV7-9
TGTGCCAGCAGCCCGGGTGTGAGCACTGAAGCTTTCTTT
CASSPGVSTEAFF
>.|TRBJ1-2|.|TRBV7-9
TGTGCCAGCAGCTTAGCGCTCTTGGGGGGCTATGGCTACACCTTC
CASSLALLGGYGYTF
>.|TRBJ1-1|.|TRBV18
TGTGCCAGCTCACCGAGCTACTCCGAAGCTTTCTTT
CASSPSYSEAFF
>.|TRBJ2-7|TRBD1|TRBV13
TGTGCCAGCAGCTTGAGACAGGGTTACGAGCAGTACTTC
CASSLRQGYEQYF
>once|TRBJ1-2|.|TRBV6-1
TGTGCCAGCAGTGATACACATAACTATGGCTACACCTTC
CASSDTHNYGYTF
>.|TRBJ2-2|.|TRBV12-5
TGTGCTAGTGGTTTGGATGCAGGGGTCGACGGGGAGCTGTTTTTT
CASGLDAGVDGELFF
>.|TRBJ1-2|.|TRBV27
TGTGCCAGCAGCCCCTCCCGGGATGTATCGAGCGGCTACACCTTC
CASSPSRDVSSGYTF
>.|TRBJ1-1|TRBD1|TRBV19
TGTGCCAGTAGTTACCGGGACAGGGCTGAAGCTTTCTTT
CASSYRDRAEAFF
>.|TRBJ2-1|TRBD2|TRBV11-2
TGTGCCAGCAGCCCGCCGGGACTAGCGAACTCCTACAATGAGCAGTTCTTC
CASSPPGLANSYNEQFF
>.|TRBJ1-2|TRBD1|TRBV5-1
TGCGCCAGCAGCTTGACGGACAGGGATGGCTACACCTTC
CASSLTDRDGYTF
>.|TRBJ1-1|TRBD1|TRBV5-4
TGTGCCAGCAGTCGGATGGACAGGGGGGCAACTGAAGCTTTCTTT
CASSRMDRGATEAFF
>.|TRBJ2-1|.|TRBV7-9
TGTGCCAGCAGCTTAGATTTTGGGGAGAATGAGCAGTTCTTC
CASSLDFGENEQFF
>few|TRBJ1-2|.|TRBV6-5
TGTGCCAGCAGTTCGCGGGTTAACTATGGCTACACCTTC
CASSSRVNYGYTF
>once|TRBJ2-3|TRBD2|TRBV12-5
TGTGCTAGTGGTTTGGTATTAGGGACTAGCCCAGATACGCAGTATTTT
CASGLVLGTSPDTQYF
>.|TRBJ1-1|TRBD1|TRBV5-1
TGCGCCAGTAGCTTGACAGGGGGTGAGGGTGCCACTGAAGCTTTCTTT
CASSLTGGEGATEAFF
>.|TRBJ2-1|TRBD1|TRBV11-3
TGTGCCAGCAGCTTTGAAGGACAGGGGGCGTACAATGAGCAGTTCTTC
CASSFEGQGAYNEQFF
>.|TRBJ1-5|.|TRBV7-2
TGTGCCAGCAGCTTCGGGGGAAATGGAGGTCAGCCCCAGCATTTT
CASSFGGNGGQPQHF
>.|TRBJ2-6|TRBD1|TRBV7-6
TGTGCCAGCAGCCTGGGACAGCGCTCTGGGGCCAACGTCCTGACTTTC
CASSLGQRSGANVLTF
>few|TRBJ2-5|.|TRBV25-1
TGTGCCAGCAGTGAACTTTCGGGGGGCCACCAAGAGACCCAGTACTTC
CASSELSGGHQETQYF
>.|TRBJ2-5|.|TRBV5-1
TGCGCCAGCAGCTCGGGACTTGAGGAGACCCAGTACTTC
CASSSGLEETQYF
>.|TRBJ2-2|TRBD2|TRBV19
TGTGCCAGTAGTAAAACTAGCGGGGTAAACACCGGGGAGCTGTTTTTT
CASSKTSGVNTGELFF